A single sample gave rise to the 21 T cell receptor beta chains below, sequenced in a study of cytomegalovirus exposure and HLA in healthy donors. Primers: 60 Vbeta forward and 13 Jbeta reverse. Sequenced by immunoSEQ multiplex PCR; TCRdb stores in-frame clones only, minus some. The repertoire has roughly 160,000 clones, around 74% of them found once; the top ten carry approximately 2.3%. The specimen was PBMCs. The origin of the receptors is a female donor in good health and CMV-seronegative.

CDR3 bases: TGTGCCAGCAGCAAGCAGGGGAATAGCAATCAGCCCCAGCATTTT. Amino acid sequence: CASSKQGNSNQPQHF. The rearrangement joins TRBV9 to TRBJ1-5; weak D call: TRBD1 (6 bases). The germline V gene encodes CDR1 SGDLS and CDR2 YYNGEE. Deletions cut 4 bases from V and 0 bases from J, with 11 bases between. This CDR3 region has 15 residues.

The chain carries TRBV19 and TRBJ2-1; 9 bases agree with TRBD2. CDR1 and CDR2 (germline): LNHDA, SQIVND (reference sequence). This CDR3 contains 15 residues. The J segment lost 5 bases and the V segment lost 3 bases, leaving 5 bases of the junction unmatched. This CDR3 reads CASSIERGVNNEQFF. The DNA of the CDR3 is TGTGCCAGTAGTATCGAGCGGGGGGTAAACAATGAGCAGTTCTTC. Using reference TRBV19 and TRBJ2-1 for the parts outside the CDR3, the full variable domain is DGGITQSPKYLFRKEGQNVTLSCEQNLNHDAMYWYRQDPGQGLRLIYYSQIVNDFQKGDIAEGYSVSREKKESFPLTVTSAQKNPTAFYLCASSIERGVNNEQFFGPGTRLTVL.

In its sample, this clone was seen a few times. The chain couples TRBV11-2 to TRBJ1-1; D gene unclear. The CDR3 consists of 13 residues. The ends were cut back, 4 bases at V and 11 bases at J, with 17 bases in the middle. Germline-derived CDR1 and CDR2 are SGHAT and FQNNGV. In DNA form, the CDR3 reads TGTGCCAGCAGCTCCCACCCCTTAGTCGAGGCTTTCTTT. This gives the protein CASSSHPLVEAFF.

This clone came up a few times. The chain uses TRBV2 and TRBJ2-2; 14 nucleotides line up with TRBD2. The junction had 1 base not matched to a gene; V was cut back by 6 bases and J by 4 bases. Per the germline V gene, CDR1 is SNHLY and CDR2 is FYNNEI. This CDR3 has 15 amino acids. The CDR3 DNA follows: TGTGCCAGCAGGGGGACTAGCGGGAGCACCGGGGAGCTGTTTTTT. Residues: CASRGTSGSTGELFF.

The chain is built from TRBV7-2 and TRBJ2-7; 9 nucleotides agree with TRBD2. The CDR3 sequence is 15 residues long. Germline loops: CDR1 SGHTA, CDR2 FQGNSA. V gave up 2 bases and J gave up 3 bases; unmatched junction bases: 5. The DNA of the CDR3 is TGTGCCAGCAGCTTACACGCGCGGGAGGGCTACGAGCAGTACTTC. Its translation: CASSLHAREGYEQYF.

The J gene is TRBJ1-4, the V gene TRBV2; D unclear. The V and J ends lost 5 bases and 0 bases respectively, with 10 bases between them. Germline CDR1 is SNHLY and CDR2 is FYNNEI. The CDR3 consists of 15 residues. CDR3 protein: CASSTTEATNEKLFF. The CDR3 DNA reads TGTGCCAGCAGTACAACAGAAGCAACTAATGAAAAACTGTTTTTT. Looking up the rest from reference TRBV2 and TRBJ1-4 gives the full variable domain: EPEVTQTPSHQVTQMGQEVILRCVPISNHLYFYWYRQILGQKVEFLVSFYNNEISEKSEIFDDQFSVERPDGSNFTLKIRSTKLEDSAMYFCASSTTEATNEKLFFGSGTQLSVL.

This sequence joins TRBV19 and TRBJ1-1; no clear D. Germline loops: CDR1 LNHDA, CDR2 SQIVND (reference sequence). V was pared by 7 bases and J by 6 bases, with 12 bases between. The CDR3 contains 12 residues. In nucleotides, the CDR3 is TGTGCCAGTACCTCCCGGTATGCTGAAGCTTTCTTT. Its protein product is CASTSRYAEAFF.

The chain is built from TRBV7-2 and TRBJ2-3, with 16 bases that match TRBD2. CDR3 length: 17 amino acids. The germline gives CDR1 SGHTA, CDR2 FQGNSA. With V trimmed by 5 bases and J by 2 bases, 4 bases remained unmatched. The CDR3 DNA is TGTGCCAGCAGCGGGACTAGCGGGAGGGCGAACACAGATACGCAGTATTTT. Residues: CASSGTSGRANTDTQYF.

The V gene is TRBV6-6, the J gene TRBJ2-1; 7 bases are shared with TRBD2. This CDR3 is built from 12 residues. Germline trimming cut 8 bases from V and 7 bases from J; bases unmatched to any gene: 5. Germline V gives CDR1 MNHNY, CDR2 SVGAGI (reference sequence). As DNA, the CDR3 is TGTGCCAGCCTTTCGGGGGGTAATGAGCAGTTCTTC. Its protein product is CASLSGGNEQFF.

This clone was picked up one time. The CDR3 spells CASSGWTGSNEQYF. As DNA, the CDR3 is TGTGCCAGCAGTGGGTGGACAGGGTCCAACGAGCAGTACTTC. The rearrangement joins TRBV6-1 to TRBJ2-7; the match to TRBD1 covers 8 bases. Germline V CDR1 and CDR2: MNHNS, SASEGT. The CDR3 loop spans 14 amino acids. Trimming at V came to 4 bases and at J to 5 bases, leaving 7 bases not matched to a gene.

V usage is TRBV18 and J usage is TRBJ1-1; a possible D gene is TRBD1 (5 bases). Trimming left V 3 bases short and J 1 base short, with 9 bases between. Germline V gives CDR1 KGHSH, CDR2 LQKENI. This CDR3 has 14 residues. The CDR3 is CASSPAGGNTEAFF. The DNA for the CDR3 is TGTGCCAGCTCACCGGCCGGGGGGAACACTGAAGCTTTCTTT.

This chain joins TRBV19 and TRBJ2-2; D is undetermined. Germline assignment: CDR1 LNHDA and CDR2 SQIVND (reference sequence). V lost 4 bases, J lost 7 bases, and 13 bases lay in between. This CDR3 contains 14 residues. CDR3 in amino acids: CASSTTFLGGELFF. The CDR3 DNA sequence: TGTGCCAGTAGTACGACATTCTTAGGCGGGGAGCTGTTTTTT.

V gene TRBV15 combines with J gene TRBJ2-1, with 8 bases identical to TRBD2. From germline, CDR1 is LNHNV and CDR2 YYDKDF (reference sequence). The junction had 11 bases not matched to a gene; V was cut back by 1 base and J by 3 bases. This CDR3 is built from 18 residues. The CDR3 DNA sequence: TGTGCCACCAGCAGAGCTCCCTCGGCGGGACTAGTCTACAATGAGCAGTTCTTC. Translated, it gives CATSRAPSAGLVYNEQFF.

The chain is built from TRBV19 and TRBJ2-7; TRBD2 aligns across 10 bases. Trimming removed 8 bases from V and 5 bases from J; junction bases left unmatched: 9. This CDR3 is 14 amino acids long. Per the germline V gene, CDR1 is LNHDA and CDR2 is SQIVND (reference sequence). CDR3 sequence: CASAPASGRNEQYF. The CDR3 DNA is TGTGCCAGTGCCCCCGCTAGCGGGAGAAACGAGCAGTACTTC.

The chain links TRBV4-1 to TRBJ2-1, with TRBD2 matching over 8 bases. There are 12 residues in the CDR3. Losses at the gene ends were 5 bases for V and 7 bases for J; bases not matched to a gene: 1. The germline V gene encodes CDR1 MGHRA and CDR2 YSYEKL. The CDR3 reads CASSERGNEQFF. The CDR3 nucleotides are TGCGCCAGCAGCGAGCGGGGGAATGAGCAGTTCTTC.

This clone was seen only a few times. The chain links TRBV6-5 to TRBJ2-1; maybe TRBD1 (6 bases). CDR1 is MNHEY, CDR2 SVGAGI, per germline. Trimming cost V 8 bases and J 7 bases, with 15 bases left between them. The CDR3 consists of 13 residues. This chain's CDR3 is CASVGTGLNEQFF. As DNA, the CDR3 is TGTGCCAGCGTTGGTACAGGGTTGAATGAGCAGTTCTTC.

The chain employs TRBV30 and TRBJ1-4, with 7 bases lining up with TRBD1. The CDR3 totals 12 residues. The germline gives CDR1 GTSNPN, CDR2 SVGIG (reference sequence). The junction had 2 bases not matched to a gene; V was cut back by 2 bases and J by 8 bases. CDR3 region: CAWSYRGEKLFF. The CDR3 DNA follows: TGTGCCTGGAGTTACAGGGGCGAAAAACTGTTTTTT.

The rearrangement joins TRBV5-6 to TRBJ1-1; no clear D gene. Trimming stripped 5 bases from V and 6 bases from J, with 23 bases between. The CDR3 is 16 residues long. Germline V CDR1 and CDR2: SGHDT, YYEEEE. CDR3 sequence (DNA): TGTGCCAGCAGTATCCTCCGGCATTGGGAGAAATCTGAAGCTTTCTTT. This codes for CASSILRHWEKSEAFF.

V and J are TRBV5-4 and TRBJ1-1; possible D gene TRBD1, 6 bases. The germline V gene encodes CDR1 SGHNT and CDR2 YYREEE (reference sequence). The CDR3 runs to 16 residues. V was shortened by 1 base and J by 5 bases, with 18 bases between the two germline ends. Here the CDR3 DNA reads TGTGCCAGCAGCTTGCGGGGGGCTGAGATGGGGACTGAAGCTTTCTTT. Its protein product is CASSLRGAEMGTEAFF.

Worth noting for this clone: The junction shows a germline mismatch at one end, possibly a read error. The chain employs TRBV7-7 and TRBJ2-7, with 10 bases that match TRBD1. The germline V gene has CDR1 SSHAT and CDR2 FNYEAQ (reference sequence). CDR3 size: 13 residues. The CDR3 loop reads CASSQGQGDEQYF. The CDR3 DNA reads as TGTGCTAGCAGCCAAGGACAGGGGGACGAGCAGTACTTC.

This chain joins TRBV6-1 and TRBJ1-2; no reliable D call. Germline-derived CDR1 and CDR2 are MNHNS and SASEGT. This CDR3 is 14 amino acids long. V dropped 4 bases and J dropped 1 base, with 10 bases sitting between them. Here the CDR3 reads CASSVGSNNYGYTF. The CDR3, as DNA: TGTGCCAGCAGTGTCGGGTCTAATAACTATGGCTACACCTTC.